These 20 T cell receptor beta chains came from one sample sequenced in a study of cytomegalovirus exposure and HLA in healthy donors. The primer mix had 60 Vbeta and 13 Jbeta primers. Sequencing used immunoSEQ multiplex PCR; TCRdb keeps in-frame clones, though not all of them. The sample has roughly 84,000 clones; around 68% are singletons. The sample consisted of PBMCs. The receptors here all came from a woman aged 40 to 50 in good health and CMV-seropositive.

V is TRBV10-3 and J is TRBJ1-2; D possibly corresponds to TRBD1 (6 bases). Trimming removed 3 bases from V and 0 bases from J, with 17 bases in between. There are 17 residues in the CDR3. Per germline, CDR1 ENHRY and CDR2 SYGVKD. The CDR3 bases are TGTGCCATCAGTGATTCTCTAGGACAGCGAACTAACTATGGCTACACCTTC. It specifies CAISDSLGQRTNYGYTF.

The gene calls are TRBV4-3 and TRBJ1-4; 8 bases align to TRBD1. CDR3 length equals 18 residues. The V gene's germline CDR1 is LGHNA and CDR2 YSLEER. J gave up 8 bases and V 3 bases, and 17 bases lay outside the gene matches. In DNA form, the CDR3 reads TGCGCCAGCAGCCACAAATTGTCCCAGGGGGCTGCACGAGAAAAACTGTTTTTT. Its protein is CASSHKLSQGAAREKLFF.

The table lists this clone with a few counts. One end of the junction fails to match germline, which may point to a read error. The chain joins TRBV25-1 to TRBJ2-7; perhaps TRBD1 as D (6 bases). The CDR3 runs to 9 residues. Germline V gives CDR1 MGHDK, CDR2 SYGVNS. As DNA, the CDR3 is TGTGCCAGGCCGGGACATTTTCACTTC. As protein: CARPGHFHF.

In regard to this clone: The junction departs from germline at one end; a sequencing error may be responsible. The chain employs TRBV29-1 and TRBJ2-2; D call uncertain. The CDR3 is made up of 13 amino acids. Germline V lookup: CDR1 SQVTM, CDR2 ANQGSEA. CDR3 sequence: CSGERGNTGELFF. As DNA, the CDR3 is TGCAGCGGTGAACGCGGGAACACCGGGGAGCTGTTTTTT.

This chain links TRBV6-4 with TRBJ1-2; 10 bases align to TRBD1. CDR1 is MRHNA, CDR2 SNTAGT, per germline. There are 14 residues in the CDR3. V trimming: 8 bases; J trimming: 6 bases; junction bases outside the gene matches: 9. CDR3 protein: CASRGTGQGHGYTF. The CDR3 DNA follows: TGTGCCAGCCGGGGAACGGGACAGGGGCATGGCTACACCTTC.

CDR3 in DNA: TGTGCCAGTCTCTGGGGGCCTAACACAGATACGCAGTATTTT. It encodes CASLWGPNTDTQYF. The V and J genes are TRBV6-1 and TRBJ2-3; a possible D gene is TRBD1 (6 bases). Germline CDR1 and CDR2: MNHNS and SASEGT. This CDR3 is 14 amino acids long. V was cut by 9 bases and J by 2 bases, with 15 bases left in between.

The rearrangement joins TRBV19 to TRBJ2-1; 10 positions agree with TRBD2. Germline CDR1 and CDR2: LNHDA and SQIVND (reference sequence). The CDR3 runs 17 residues. Germline trimming cut 2 bases from V and 3 bases from J; bases unmatched to any gene: 7. Here the CDR3 reads CASSIRAASGSYNEQFF. CDR3 DNA: TGTGCCAGTAGTATAAGAGCGGCTAGCGGGAGCTACAATGAGCAGTTCTTC.

This clone was picked up a small number of times. This chain connects TRBV5-5 to TRBJ1-1; the D gene is possibly TRBD1 (5 bases). The CDR3 contains 15 residues. Germline V CDR1 and CDR2: SGHKS, YYEKEE (reference sequence). Trimming left V 3 bases short and J 5 bases short, with 17 bases between. CDR3 protein: CASSSEGRGLTEAFF. The CDR3 nucleotides read TGTGCCAGCAGCTCCGAAGGGAGGGGTTTGACTGAAGCTTTCTTT.

Only one count was recorded for this clone. This chain links TRBV6-5 with TRBJ2-1, with TRBD1 matching over 9 bases. Per the germline V gene, CDR1 is MNHEY and CDR2 is SVGAGI. V lost 6 bases, J lost 6 bases, and 9 bases stayed unmatched. There are 15 residues in the CDR3. For the CDR3, the DNA is TGTGCCAGCAGGGGGGCCGGGACAGGGCGCAATGAGCAGTTCTTC. It yields the protein CASRGAGTGRNEQFF.

In this sample, this clone turned up a few times. The V and J genes are TRBV10-2 and TRBJ1-3, with unresolved D. This CDR3 comprises 15 residues. V was pared by 4 bases and J by 1 base, with 11 bases between. Germline lookup yields CDR1 WSHSY and CDR2 SAAADI. Here the CDR3 DNA reads TGCGCCAGCAGTGCACCGGGATCATCTGGAAACACCATATATTTT. It is translated as CASSAPGSSGNTIYF.

This rearrangement joins TRBV6-5 to TRBJ2-1; 8 bases line up with TRBD1. The junction had 14 bases not matched to a gene; V was cut back by 6 bases and J by 10 bases. There are 15 residues in the CDR3. Germline CDR1 and CDR2: MNHEY and SVGAGI. CDR3 sequence: CASSIAGTGFLEQFF. The CDR3 bases are TGTGCCAGCAGCATAGCCGGGACAGGCTTCTTGGAGCAGTTCTTC.

The rearrangement uses TRBV29-1 and TRBJ1-5; D is perhaps TRBD1 (5 bases). Germline V lookup: CDR1 SQVTM, CDR2 ANQGSEA. Trimming shortened V by 6 bases and J by 4 bases, and 10 bases separated the two germline ends. CDR3 size: 12 residues. CDR3 DNA: TGCAGCGTAAGTGACAGAAATCAGCCCCAGCATTTT. This codes for CSVSDRNQPQHF.

This clone has a handful of counts. In DNA form, the CDR3 reads TGCAGCGTTGCAGACAGGGGGAATTCACCCCTCCACTTT. It specifies CSVADRGNSPLHF. This rearrangement joins TRBV29-1 to TRBJ1-6, with 9 bases lining up with TRBD1. CDR3 length equals 13 residues. Germline CDR1 is SQVTM and CDR2 is ANQGSEA. J lost 7 bases, V lost 4 bases, and 2 bases had no gene match.

This clone has just a few counts. This rearrangement joins TRBV29-1 to TRBJ1-5; D remains unclear. This CDR3 spans 12 amino acids. Germline assignment: CDR1 SQVTM and CDR2 ANQGSEA. The ends were cut back, 7 bases at V and 2 bases at J, with 9 bases in the middle. The CDR3: CSAIGGNQPQHF. The CDR3, as DNA: TGCAGCGCCATCGGGGGCAATCAGCCCCAGCATTTT.

The rearrangement links TRBV18 to TRBJ1-5; D might be TRBD1 (5 bases). This CDR3 is built from 13 residues. Trimming removed 3 bases at V and 6 bases at J, with 9 bases between. CDR1 and CDR2 (germline): KGHSH, LQKENI. CDR3 nucleotides: TGTGCCAGCTCACCGGCGGGGGGTCAGCCCCAGCATTTT. Translated: CASSPAGGQPQHF.

This sequence joins TRBV19 and TRBJ1-5; TRBD1 agrees at 7 bases. The CDR3 is made up of 15 amino acids. With V trimmed by 7 bases and J by 7 bases, 13 bases remained unmatched. CDR1 and CDR2 from the germline V gene are LNHDA and SQIVND (reference sequence). Written as DNA, the CDR3 is TGTGCCAGTAATACAGGGACAGATGTGCGACAGCCCCAGCATTTT. Protein product: CASNTGTDVRQPQHF. The complete variable domain, with remaining parts taken from reference TRBV19 and TRBJ1-5, reads DGGITQSPKYLFRKEGQNVTLSCEQNLNHDAMYWYRQDPGQGLRLIYYSQIVNDFQKGDIAEGYSVSREKKESFPLTVTSAQKNPTAFYLCASNTGTDVRQPQHFGDGTRLSIL.

The chain combines TRBV5-1 with TRBJ1-2; perhaps TRBD1 as D (6 bases). CDR3 length: 14 amino acids. Germline lookup yields CDR1 SGHRS and CDR2 YFSETQ. V dropped 1 base and J dropped 6 bases, with 13 bases sitting between them. The CDR3 loop is CASSLTGLENGYTF. The CDR3 DNA reads as TGCGCCAGCAGCTTGACAGGGCTGGAGAATGGCTACACCTTC.

Only a few counts were recorded for this clone. This chain uses TRBV27 with TRBJ1-5; the D is unclear. Trimming cost V 6 bases and J 7 bases, with 10 bases left between them. The CDR3 is made up of 12 amino acids. Germline lookup yields CDR1 MNHEY and CDR2 SMNVEV (reference sequence). As DNA, the CDR3 is TGTGCCAGCAGCGACCCGGGACAGCCCCAGCATTTT. This translates into CASSDPGQPQHF.

The CDR3 DNA sequence: TGTGCCAGCAGTTTAAATGTCGTGGCCTTATCGGGCTACACCTTC. Protein sequence: CASSLNVVALSGYTF. V usage is TRBV27 and J usage is TRBJ1-2; no firm D call. The CDR3 consists of 15 residues. Trimming stripped 2 bases from V and 8 bases from J, with 18 bases between. CDR1 and CDR2 from the germline V gene are MNHEY and SMNVEV (reference sequence).

Worth noting for this clone: The conserved closing phenylalanine or tryptophan is absent in this CDR3, likely reflecting a read error. The V call is TRBV7-9, the J call TRBJ2-7; D perhaps matches TRBD2 (6 bases). Germline V gene sequence: CDR1 SEHNR, CDR2 FQNEAQ (reference sequence). This CDR3 spans 14 amino acids. Trimming shortened V by 4 bases and J by 4 bases, and 14 bases separated the two germline ends. The CDR3 spells CASSSPAGYYEQYL. The DNA of the CDR3 is TGTGCCAGCAGCTCCCCCGCGGGATATTACGAGCAGTACCTC.